This T cell receptor beta chain derives from a study of T cells in Graves' hyperthyroidism and ophthalmopathy. Study information: The initial diagnosis was the point when peripheral blood was collected, ahead of any treatment.

The sample holds one count of this clonotype. The antigen is undetermined. A junction boundary mismatches the germline segment, possibly from a read error. What was amplified from RNA transcripts were TCR beta CDR3 regions. RT-PCR in the first round (using the HTBI primer set) targeted the TCR CDR3. TCRdb reanalysed the multiplex PCR reads using MiXCR and keeps one entry per CDR3 protein. The sample records 500,000 to 750,000 distinct CDR3 sequences, 15% to 18% being singletons. Study observations and caveats: Also found in blood were most expanded thyroid clonotypes above 0.001.

Among the patients, aged 18 to 65, hyperthyroidism was newly diagnosed and had lasted under 2 months. The PBMCs studied were ones that came from approximately 9.9 ml fresh peripheral blood. Germline CDR1 reads LGHDT; CDR2 reads YNNKEL (reference sequence). The CDR3 runs to 14 residues. V and J are TRBV3-1 and TRBJ2-7; 12 bases agree with TRBD2. This clonotype was sampled from a woman between 25 and 40 years old with Graves' hyperthyroidism. The sequenced sample was blood. The CDR3 loop reads CASSQDSGLAGSSF. The CDR3 bases are TGTGCCAGCAGCCAGGACTCGGGACTAGCGGGTTCGAGTTTC.